These 19 T cell receptor beta chains share one sample of origin, sequenced in a study of blood T cell repertoires in COVID-19. Only in-frame clones appear in the TCRdb table, and some are missing; sequencing was by immunoSEQ multiplex PCR. The sample includes about 320,000 clones, 85% of them seen just once. The sequencing input was PBMCs or T cells enriched from blood (not recorded which). The source is a woman younger than 45 who had been exposed to COVID-19.

This clone was seen a handful of times. The gene calls are TRBV5-1 and TRBJ1-5, with no clear D. The ends were cut back, 7 bases at V and 2 bases at J, with 13 bases in the middle. CDR3 size: 14 residues. Germline V gives CDR1 SGHRS, CDR2 YFSETQ. CDR3 nucleotides: TGCGCCAGCCGCCTTGACATCGGCAATCAGCCCCAGCATTTT. Translated: CASRLDIGNQPQHF.

The V and J genes are TRBV5-6 and TRBJ2-7; D ambiguous. The CDR3 loop spans 13 amino acids. The V end was cut by 4 bases, the J end by 8 bases, with 16 bases between. Germline assignment: CDR1 SGHDT and CDR2 YYEEEE. This chain's CDR3 is CASSPSFQSKQYF. CDR3 bases: TGTGCCAGCAGCCCGTCGTTTCAGTCGAAGCAGTACTTC.

The chain links TRBV5-1 to TRBJ2-1; D not certain. V lost 2 bases, J lost 0 bases, and 9 bases lay in between. This CDR3 has 15 amino acids. Germline lookup yields CDR1 SGHRS and CDR2 YFSETQ. CDR3 DNA sequence: TGCGCCAGCAGCTTAGGAGAAAGCTCCTACAATGAGCAGTTCTTC. Protein sequence: CASSLGESSYNEQFF.

The chain joins TRBV7-8 to TRBJ2-7; possible D gene TRBD2, 6 bases. The germline CDR1 and CDR2 sequences are SGHVS and FQNEAQ. The V gene lost 3 bases and the J gene lost 6 bases, with 12 bases spanning the gap. The CDR3 sequence is 13 residues long. CDR3 in amino acids: CASSFREHSEQYF. In nucleotides, the CDR3 is TGTGCCAGCAGCTTTCGGGAGCACAGCGAGCAGTACTTC.

A note on this clone: Other DNA sequences within the sample encode an identical CDR3. The CDR3 spells CAWSLNYGYTF. CDR3 bases: TGTGCCTGGAGTTTAAACTATGGCTACACCTTC. The gene calls are TRBV30 and TRBJ1-2; D unresolved. V lost 2 bases to trimming and J lost 2 bases, with 3 bases between them. Germline V gives CDR1 GTSNPN, CDR2 SVGIG (reference sequence). CDR3 length: 11 residues. Full variable domain (missing parts from reference TRBV30 and TRBJ1-2): SQTIHQWPATLVQPVGSPLSLECTVEGTSNPNLYWYRQAAGRGLQLLFYSVGIGQISSEVPQNLSASRPQDRQFILSSKKLLLSDSGFYLCAWSLNYGYTFGSGTRLTVV.

V gene TRBV24-1 combines with J gene TRBJ2-5; 7 nucleotides line up with TRBD1. The CDR3 has 18 amino acids. The J segment lost 2 bases and the V segment lost 4 bases, leaving 15 bases of the junction unmatched. Germline V gene lookup returns CDR1 KGHDR and CDR2 SFDVKD. The CDR3 DNA sequence: TGTGCCACCAGTGACACACAGGGGTGGTTAGGTCATCAAGAGACCCAGTACTTC. Translation: CATSDTQGWLGHQETQYF.

This clone came up a few times. DNA for the CDR3: TGTGCCACCAGTGACCGCCCAGTTACTAGGCTCCCTCCCTATGACGAAGAGACCCAGTACTTC. Translated: CATSDRPVTRLPPYDEETQYF. The chain carries TRBV24-1 and TRBJ2-5; a weak D match, TRBD2 (5 bases). The CDR3 is made up of 21 amino acids. Trimming left V 4 bases short and J 3 bases short, with 32 bases between. From germline, CDR1 is KGHDR and CDR2 SFDVKD.

The V and J genes are TRBV6-5 and TRBJ1-2; D is ambiguous. The CDR3 consists of 14 residues. Germline V gene sequence: CDR1 MNHEY, CDR2 SVGAGI. The V and J ends lost 4 bases and 2 bases respectively, with 11 bases between them. DNA for the CDR3: TGTGCCAGCAGTTTCTCCGGGAGAAACTATGGCTACACCTTC. Protein sequence: CASSFSGRNYGYTF.

The gene calls are TRBV7-2 and TRBJ1-1; the match to TRBD1 covers 7 bases. Germline V gives CDR1 SGHTA, CDR2 FQGNSA. This CDR3 spans 14 amino acids. The ends lost 5 bases at V and 2 bases at J; junction bases unmatched: 5. The CDR3 sequence is CASSVRQGNTEAFF. Written as DNA, the CDR3 is TGTGCCAGCAGCGTTCGACAGGGTAACACTGAAGCTTTCTTT.

The chain is built from TRBV19 and TRBJ1-5, with a tentative D call TRBD1 (5 bases). Germline CDR1 is LNHDA and CDR2 is SQIVND (reference sequence). With 3 bases removed from V and 9 bases from J, the gap between germline ends came to 21 bases. The CDR3 runs to 16 residues. The CDR3 coding sequence is TGTGCCAGTAGTATGGGCTGGGGGGAGCTCAGCGCGCCCCAGCATTTT. Amino acid sequence: CASSMGWGELSAPQHF. Based on the CDR3 plus reference TRBV19 and TRBJ1-5, the full variable domain is DGGITQSPKYLFRKEGQNVTLSCEQNLNHDAMYWYRQDPGQGLRLIYYSQIVNDFQKGDIAEGYSVSREKKESFPLTVTSAQKNPTAFYLCASSMGWGELSAPQHFGDGTRLSIL.

This clone was picked up a small number of times. V is TRBV12-5 and J is TRBJ2-7; D unresolved. Germline values: CDR1 LGHNT, CDR2 FRNRAP. V was shortened by 1 base and J by 1 base, with 8 bases between the two germline ends. CDR3 length: 14 amino acids. CDR3 DNA: TGTGCTAGTGGTTTGGGTCAGGCGTCCTACGAGCAGTACTTC. Residues: CASGLGQASYEQYF. Using reference TRBV12-5 and TRBJ2-7 for the parts outside the CDR3, the full variable domain is DARVTQTPRHKVTEMGQEVTMRCQPILGHNTVFWYRQTMMQGLELLAYFRNRAPLDDSGMPKDRFSAEMPDATLATLKIQPSEPRDSAVYFCASGLGQASYEQYFGPGTRLTVT.

The J gene is TRBJ2-1, the V gene TRBV14, with 10 bases matching TRBD2. Germline V gene data show CDR1 as SGHDN and CDR2 as FVKESK. There are 16 residues in the CDR3. Germline trimming cut 4 bases from V and 0 bases from J; bases unmatched to any gene: 3. CDR3 loop: CASSPAGGPSYNEQFF. The CDR3 DNA is TGTGCCAGCAGCCCAGCGGGAGGGCCCTCCTACAATGAGCAGTTCTTC.

This chain connects TRBV7-3 to TRBJ2-1; 8 bases are a match to TRBD1. V lost 4 bases, J lost 0 bases, and 2 bases stayed unmatched. The germline CDR1 and CDR2 sequences are SGHTA and FQGTGA. This CDR3 is 15 amino acids long. The CDR3 spells CASSSGQASYNEQFF. CDR3 coding DNA: TGTGCCAGCAGCTCGGGACAGGCCTCCTACAATGAGCAGTTCTTC.

The chain links TRBV5-4 to TRBJ1-1, with 12 positions matching TRBD1. J lost 3 bases, V lost 0 bases, and 3 bases had no gene match. The CDR3 consists of 16 residues. Germline lookup yields CDR1 SGHNT and CDR2 YYREEE (reference sequence). The CDR3 DNA reads TGTGCCAGCAGCTTGGGGGACAGGGGGCCCTACACTGAAGCTTTCTTT. Its translation: CASSLGDRGPYTEAFF.

The chain combines TRBV19 with TRBJ1-1, with D perhaps TRBD1 (5 bases). V lost 3 bases and J lost 2, with 13 bases in between. The CDR3 is 15 amino acids. Germline V CDR1 and CDR2: LNHDA, SQIVND (reference sequence). CDR3 nucleotide sequence: TGTGCCAGTAGTATCCGTTCTCAGGGAAACACTGAAGCTTTCTTT. This gives the protein CASSIRSQGNTEAFF.

This chain links TRBV7-2 with TRBJ1-4; 10 positions agree with TRBD1. CDR3 size: 14 residues. J lost 6 bases, V lost 5 bases, and 3 bases had no gene match. Looked up from germline, CDR1 is SGHTA and CDR2 is FQGNSA. The DNA of the CDR3 is TGTGCCAGCAGCCCGACAGGGGGCGATGAAAAACTGTTTTTT. This translates into CASSPTGGDEKLFF. The entire variable domain, with the rest obtained from reference TRBV7-2 and TRBJ1-4, is as follows: GAGVSQSPSNKVTEKGKDVELRCDPISGHTALYWYRQSLGQGLEFLIYFQGNSAPDKSGLPSDRFSAERTGGSVSTLTIQRTQQEDSAVYLCASSPTGGDEKLFFGSGTQLSVL.

This chain uses TRBV6-8 with TRBJ2-1; 10 nucleotides align to TRBD2. Germline V gives CDR1 MNHGY, CDR2 SAAAGT. The CDR3 is 18 residues long. J was trimmed by 5 bases and V by 4 bases; bases with no gene match: 14. The CDR3 coding sequence is TGTGCCAGCAGTTTCGGCGCGGGTTTAGCGGGGGGCCACAATGAGCAGTTCTTC. It translates to CASSFGAGLAGGHNEQFF.

V gene TRBV2 combines with J gene TRBJ1-4; 9 bases agree with TRBD1. The V gene end was trimmed by 8 bases and the J gene end by 8 bases; junction bases not matched to a gene: 9. The germline gives CDR1 SNHLY, CDR2 FYNNEI. The CDR3 has 14 amino acids. The CDR3: CASGGDRATEKLFF. Here the CDR3 DNA reads TGTGCCAGCGGGGGGGACAGGGCTACCGAAAAACTGTTTTTT.

The J gene is TRBJ1-2, the V gene TRBV7-3, with D possibly TRBD1 on 5 matching bases. Trimming cost V 4 bases and J 1 base, with 10 bases left between them. CDR3 size: 14 residues. Germline-derived CDR1 and CDR2 are SGHTA and FQGTGA. CDR3: CASSSSTDNYGYTF. The DNA of the CDR3 is TGTGCCAGCAGCTCCTCGACAGATAACTATGGCTACACCTTC.